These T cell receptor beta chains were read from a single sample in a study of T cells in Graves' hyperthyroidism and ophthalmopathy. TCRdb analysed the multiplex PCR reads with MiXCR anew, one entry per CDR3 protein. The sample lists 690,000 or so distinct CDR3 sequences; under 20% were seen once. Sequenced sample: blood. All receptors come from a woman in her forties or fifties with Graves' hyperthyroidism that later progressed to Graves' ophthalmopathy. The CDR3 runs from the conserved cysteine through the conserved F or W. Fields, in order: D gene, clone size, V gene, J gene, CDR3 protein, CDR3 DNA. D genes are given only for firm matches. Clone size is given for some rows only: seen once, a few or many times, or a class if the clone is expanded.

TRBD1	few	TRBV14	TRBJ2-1	CASSLAGTGIREQFF	TGTGCCAGCAGCCTAGCCGGGACAGGGATCAGGGAGCAGTTCTTC
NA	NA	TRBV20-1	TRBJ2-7	CSASHGLTYEQYF	TGCAGTGCTTCCCATGGACTTACCTACGAGCAGTACTTC
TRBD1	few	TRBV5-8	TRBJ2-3	CASSPYRGQEDTQYF	TGTGCCAGCAGCCCATACAGGGGGCAGGAGGATACGCAGTATTTT
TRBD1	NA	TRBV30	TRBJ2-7	CAWYRDRGPWEQYF	TGTGCCTGGTATCGGGACAGGGGGCCGTGGGAGCAGTACTTC
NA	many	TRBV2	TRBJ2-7	CASNGLGFEQYF	TGTGCCAGCAACGGCCTTGGCTTCGAGCAGTACTTC
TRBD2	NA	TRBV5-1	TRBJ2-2	CASSFLAGEDTGELFF	TGCGCCAGCAGCTTCCTAGCGGGGGAGGACACCGGGGAGCTGTTTTTT
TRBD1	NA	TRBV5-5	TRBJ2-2	CASSNTGQGYGELFF	TGTGCCAGCAGCAACACGGGACAGGGGTACGGGGAGCTGTTTTTT
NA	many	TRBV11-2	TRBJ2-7	CASSLGSLRGEQYF	TGTGCCAGCAGCTTAGGTTCCCTTCGGGGCGAGCAGTACTTC
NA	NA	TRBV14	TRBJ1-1	CASSHSGHQNTEAFF	TGTGCCAGCAGCCATTCGGGACACCAGAACACTGAAGCTTTCTTT
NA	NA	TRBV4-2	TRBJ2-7	CASSQDRPSHEQYF	TGTGCCAGCAGCCAAGACCGGCCTTCCCACGAGCAGTACTTC
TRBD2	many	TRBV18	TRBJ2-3	CASSVTSGNTDTQYF	TGTGCCAGCTCGGTGACTAGCGGTAACACAGATACGCAGTATTTT
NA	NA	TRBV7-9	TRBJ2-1	CASSLGPTGRTYNEQFF	TGTGCCAGCAGCTTGGGACCGACAGGGAGGACCTACAATGAGCAGTTCTTC
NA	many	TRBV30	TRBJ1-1	CAWSVSGRYGEAFF	TGTGCCTGGAGTGTATCGGGACGGTACGGTGAAGCTTTCTTT
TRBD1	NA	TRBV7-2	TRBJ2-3	CASKGDRGSTDTQYF	TGTGCCAGCAAGGGAGACAGGGGGAGCACAGATACGCAGTATTTT
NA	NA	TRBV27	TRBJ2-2	CASSKRTDTGELFF	TGTGCCAGCAGTAAAAGGACAGACACCGGGGAGCTGTTTTTT
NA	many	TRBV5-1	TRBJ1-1	CASSTDGLNTEAFF	TGCGCCAGCAGCACGGACGGGTTGAACACTGAAGCTTTCTTT
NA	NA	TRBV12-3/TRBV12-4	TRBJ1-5	CASSFGGVNSNQPQHF	TGTGCCAGCAGTTTTGGTGGGGTAAATAGCAATCAGCCCCAGCATTTT
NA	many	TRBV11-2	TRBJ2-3	CASSFDGTRRRDTQYF	TGTGCCAGCAGCTTCGACGGGACTCGACGAAGGGATACGCAGTATTTT
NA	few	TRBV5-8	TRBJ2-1	CASSLGEPLLNEQFF	TGTGCCAGCAGCTTGGGAGAGCCCCTGCTCAATGAGCAGTTCTTC
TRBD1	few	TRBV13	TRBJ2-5	CASSIRQGQETQYF	TGTGCCAGCAGCATCAGACAGGGCCAAGAGACCCAGTACTTC
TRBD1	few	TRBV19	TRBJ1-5	CASSISGGEFDFQPQHF	TGTGCCAGTAGTATCTCAGGGGGCGAATTTGATTTTCAGCCCCAGCATTTT
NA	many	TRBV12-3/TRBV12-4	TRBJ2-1	CASSLGGTEQFF	TGTGCCAGCAGTTTAGGGGGCACCGAGCAGTTCTTC
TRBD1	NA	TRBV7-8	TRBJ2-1	CASSPKGQGPPEQFF	TGTGCCAGCAGCCCGAAGGGACAGGGTCCCCCTGAGCAGTTCTTC
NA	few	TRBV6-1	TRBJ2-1	CASSSALPTYNEQFF	TGTGCCAGCAGCTCTGCCCTACCCACCTACAATGAGCAGTTCTTC
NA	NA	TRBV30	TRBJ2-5	CAWSVAGRETQYF	TGTGCCTGGAGTGTGGCAGGGCGAGAGACCCAGTACTTC
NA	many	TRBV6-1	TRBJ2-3	CASSEDRLADTQYF	TGTGCCAGCAGTGAGGATAGATTAGCAGATACGCAGTATTTT
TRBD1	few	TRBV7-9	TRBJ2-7	CASSPLDRFSYEQYF	TGTGCCAGCAGCCCCTTGGACAGGTTCTCCTACGAGCAGTACTTC
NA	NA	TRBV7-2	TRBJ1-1	CASSLQSRGGTEAFF	TGTGCCAGCAGCTTACAGTCTCGGGGGGGGACTGAAGCTTTCTTT
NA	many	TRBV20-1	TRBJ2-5	CSALLGTNQETQYF	TGCAGTGCTCTACTCGGGACAAACCAAGAGACCCAGTACTTC
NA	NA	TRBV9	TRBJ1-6	CASSVETYNSPLHF	TGTGCCAGCAGCGTAGAAACCTATAATTCACCCCTCCACTTT
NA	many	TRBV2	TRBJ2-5	CASSARQVQETQYF	TGTGCCAGCAGTGCTAGACAGGTGCAAGAGACCCAGTACTTC
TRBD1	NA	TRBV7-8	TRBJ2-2	CASSRPGQGNTGELFF	TGTGCCAGCAGCAGGCCGGGACAGGGGAACACCGGGGAGCTGTTTTTT
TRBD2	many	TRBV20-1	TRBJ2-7	CSARRLAGESSYEQYF	TGCAGTGCTAGAAGGCTAGCGGGGGAATCATCCTACGAGCAGTACTTC
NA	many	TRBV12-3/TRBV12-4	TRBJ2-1	CASSFGLRSSYNEQFF	TGTGCCAGCAGTTTCGGCCTACGGAGCTCCTACAATGAGCAGTTCTTC
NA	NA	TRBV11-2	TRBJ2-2	CASSLVPVAGELFF	TGTGCCAGCAGCTTAGTCCCAGTCGCCGGGGAGCTGTTTTTT
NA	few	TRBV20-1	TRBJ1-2	CSASEGGAYGYTF	TGCAGTGCTAGCGAGGGGGGGGCCTATGGCTACACCTTC
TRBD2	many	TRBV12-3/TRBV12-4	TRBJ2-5	CASCLTSEGKTQYF	TGTGCCAGCTGTCTAACTAGCGAGGGCAAGACCCAGTACTTC
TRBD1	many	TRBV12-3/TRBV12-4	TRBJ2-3	CASSLKGQSSTDTQYF	TGTGCCAGCAGTCTTAAGGGACAGTCGAGCACAGATACGCAGTATTTT
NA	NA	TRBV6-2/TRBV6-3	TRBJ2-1	CASSTWNEQFF	TGTGCCAGCAGTACTTGGAATGAGCAGTTCTTC
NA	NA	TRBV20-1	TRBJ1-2	CSARASGNSNSTYGYTF	TGCAGTGCTAGAGCGTCGGGCAACTCTAACTCAACCTATGGCTACACCTTC
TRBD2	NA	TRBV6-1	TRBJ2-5	CASSETSGGGETQYF	TGTGCCAGCAGTGAAACTAGCGGGGGGGGAGAGACCCAGTACTTC
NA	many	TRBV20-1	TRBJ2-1	CSARASTINEQFF	TGCAGTGCTAGAGCTTCGACAATTAATGAGCAGTTCTTC
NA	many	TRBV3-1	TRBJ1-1	CASSQGRTTEAFF	TGTGCCAGCAGCCAAGGCCGAACTACTGAAGCTTTCTTT
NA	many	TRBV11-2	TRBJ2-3	CASSPPLQRPDTQYF	TGTGCCAGCAGCCCCCCGCTCCAGAGACCAGATACGCAGTATTTT
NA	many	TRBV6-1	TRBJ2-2	CASSIAGELFF	TGTGCCAGCAGCATCGCCGGGGAGCTGTTTTTT
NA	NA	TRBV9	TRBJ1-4	CASSAGRRTVNEKLFF	TGTGCCAGCAGCGCGGGACGGCGCACCGTGAATGAAAAACTGTTTTTT
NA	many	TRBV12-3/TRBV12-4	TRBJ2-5	CASSFGSWTSQETQYF	TGTGCCAGCAGTTTCGGATCCTGGACTTCGCAAGAGACCCAGTACTTC
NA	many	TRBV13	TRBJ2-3	CASSLPGRLTDTQYF	TGTGCCAGCAGCTTACCCGGCAGGCTCACAGATACGCAGTATTTT
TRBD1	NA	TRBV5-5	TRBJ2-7	CASSLGQGKDEQYF	TGTGCCAGCAGCTTGGGACAGGGGAAGGACGAGCAGTACTTC
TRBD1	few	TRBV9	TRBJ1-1	CASSQRQGARTEAFF	TGTGCCAGCAGTCAGAGACAGGGGGCGCGTACTGAAGCTTTCTTT
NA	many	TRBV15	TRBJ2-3	CATSRESITQYF	TGTGCCACCAGCAGAGAAAGCATAACGCAGTATTTT
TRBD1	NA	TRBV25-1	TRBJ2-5	CASSEGGTGEYF	TGTGCCAGCAGTGAAGGGGGGACAGGGGAATACTTC
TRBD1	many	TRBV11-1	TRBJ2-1	CASSRRGGYGSYNEQFF	TGTGCCAGCAGCCGGCGAGGGGGCTACGGCTCCTACAATGAGCAGTTCTTC